Reported below is one T cell receptor beta chain. The antigen it recognizes is unknown. No quality values exist for individual bases; no much larger clone is one base distant. In the paper's terms, the time point label means: cycle 1 day 1 (C1D1), immediately before nivolumab initiation. All trial patients had relapsed after autologous stem cell transplantation, with cohorts A, B and C differing in prior brentuximab vedotin exposure. A Miltenyi CD4+ T cell isolation kit was used for magnetic negative selection to purify CD4+ T cells from thawed PBMCs. The trial cohort included 56 patients with relapsed/refractory classical Hodgkin lymphoma, and each patient had a best overall response of complete response, partial response or progressive disease. In the multi-cohort phase II CheckMate 205 trial, trial patients received single-agent nivolumab. Best overall response was determined by an independent review committee according to the 2007 International Working Group response criteria. Trial PBMCs were obtained immediately prior to nivolumab initiation (C1D1) and on therapy at cycle 2 day 1 and cycle 4 day 1. After peripheral blood was drawn into 8 mL Vacutainer Cell Preparation Tubes, PBMCs were isolated by centrifugation and then cryopreserved. Purified CD4+ and CD8+ fractions were prepared only for cases where an additional PBMC sample was available. Magnetically labelled cells were removed on LS columns in a quadroMACS separator, and the flow-through was collected as the purified fraction.

V lost 5 bases and J lost 3 bases; the stretch between them is 7 bases long. Reading from cysteine to phenylalanine, the CDR3 counts 13 amino acids. The only DNA kept is the CDR3, 39 bases in frame from the first base. Looking up the germline V gene yields CDR1 SGHTA and CDR2 FQGNSA. The Qiagen DNeasy kit was used to extract genomic DNA both from unsorted PBMCs and from the negatively selected CD4+ and CD8+ fractions. Using primers that anneal to V and J segments, immunoSEQ multiplex PCR amplified the TCR beta CDR3 regions. A synthetic immune receptor repertoire was used to minimize amplification bias, and remaining bias was computationally removed after sequencing. As for the authors' bioinformatics: Repertoire diversity was quantified as the Shannon entropy index using custom Python scripts. Unsorted, CD4+ and CD8+ repertoires were analyzed separately, except in combined analyses where CD4+ and CD8+ sequences were merged in silico. Clonal expansion was defined as at least a 2-fold frequency increase after treatment relative to C1D1, with a pseudocount of 0.5 for undetected baseline clones. Clones with 0 or 1 copy at C1D1 were defined as singleton clones, while clones with 2 or more copies were defined as non-singleton clones. Clones expanded in unsorted samples were assigned a CD4+, CD8+ or unknown annotation through matching of protein sequences in sorted samples from the same patient. Wilcoxon tests on paired samples were used to test changes in diversity from C1D1 to C4D1. Here the immuneACCESS table is served through TCRdb, limited to in-frame sequences with V and J called. Missing clones are a known gap in these copies; in checked studies unresolved V genes cover under half, and the rest lacks a known reason. Clone size and V and J calls were adopted from that table, with D and trimming inferred from the DNA. This sample has roughly 10,000 clones in its table, and 74% of those were observed once. The leading ten clones occupy 4% of the sample.

This sample is drawn from a study of PD-1 blockade in classical Hodgkin lymphoma (dated by TCRdb to the early 2020s). With respect to the entire study: Nivolumab dosing was 3 mg/kg intravenously every 2 weeks, continuing until either disease progression or unacceptable toxicity. A peripheral blood immune signature of response to PD-1 blockade in classical Hodgkin lymphoma was defined using TCR beta sequencing and CyTOF. Findings and caveats that apply to the study as a whole: The study was limited to a single clinical trial cohort, and causes of repertoire differences, possibly disease activity or prior therapy, remained undefined. A significant rise by C4D1 was seen in CD4+ but not CD8+ TCR diversity (p=0.0027 vs p=0.16), with the rise being most apparent in complete responders (p=0.02). Among trial patients, those achieving complete response had baseline diversity similar to that of newly diagnosed patients, while diversity was significantly lower in partial responders and progressors. Diversity was lower in patients who began nivolumab less than 1 year after ASCT, so these patients were left out of later analyses to avoid confounding by immune reconstitution. Baseline TCR diversity was reported to be lower in newly diagnosed patients than in healthy donors and to be lower still in relapsed/refractory patients.

The V and J segments used are TRBV7-2 and TRBJ1-4, with the D gene not clear enough to name. Sequenced here: CD4+ T cells from blood, sampled at baseline. This receptor was identified in a human donor with classical Hodgkin lymphoma. The base sequence is TGTGCCAGCAGCCGTGGTCCTAATGAAAAACTGTTTTTT. It codes for CASSRGPNEKLFF. With the rest looked up from the reference TRBV7-2 and TRBJ1-4 genes rather than sequenced, the full variable domain is GAGVSQSPSNKVTEKGKDVELRCDPISGHTALYWYRQSLGQGLEFLIYFQGNSAPDKSGLPSDRFSAERTGGSVSTLTIQRTQQEDSAVYLCASSRGPNEKLFFGSGTQLSVL.